These T cell receptor beta chains were read from a single sample in a study of cytomegalovirus exposure and HLA in healthy donors. Measured with immunoSEQ multiplex PCR; TCRdb has only the in-frame clones, and not every one. The table records about 170,000 clones, 60% to 85% of them present only once. Sequenced material: PBMCs. These receptors all come from a female donor in good health and CMV-seronegative. The CDR3 runs from the conserved cysteine through the conserved F or W. The D gene is left open where the match is weak. Some rows mark clone size as missing; the rest say once, few, many or name a class of expanded clone.

>-|TRBJ1-6|-|TRBV30
TGTGCCTGGGGGGAGGGCCTGGGATCACCCCTCCACTTT
CAWGEGLGSPLHF
>-|TRBJ1-2|-|TRBV5-1
TGCGCCAGCAGCGATAGAGGGTTTGGCTACACCTTC
CASSDRGFGYTF
>-|TRBJ2-5|TRBD2|TRBV4-2
TGTGCCAGCAGCCAGGGTAGGGGACTAGCAGAGACCCAGTACTTC
CASSQGRGLAETQYF
>-|TRBJ2-1|TRBD2|TRBV5-8
TGTGCCAGCAGATTCGGACTAGCGGGAAAGTACAATGAGCAGTTCTTC
CASRFGLAGKYNEQFF
>-|TRBJ2-7|-|TRBV5-8
TGTGCCAGCAGCTTCAGGGTGAAACGCTCCTACGAGCAGTACTTC
CASSFRVKRSYEQYF
>-|TRBJ2-1|TRBD2|TRBV19
TGTGCCAGTAAGCGGGAATTGGGTGAGCAGTTCTTC
CASKRELGEQFF
>-|TRBJ2-1|TRBD2|TRBV4-3
TGCGCCAGCAGCCCCCGCGGTGCGGGACTAGTCCCTGAGCAGTTCTTC
CASSPRGAGLVPEQFF
>once|TRBJ2-7|-|TRBV6-6
TGTGCCAGCAGTTCCGCCTCGCGGGGCGAGCAGTACTTC
CASSSASRGEQYF
>-|TRBJ2-7|-|TRBV4-3
TGCGCCAGCAGCCAAGTTTTGGCGGGGTCGTACGAGCAGTACTTC
CASSQVLAGSYEQYF
>-|TRBJ2-6|-|TRBV7-8
TGTGCCAGCAGCTTGAAACGGGGGGCTTACTCTGGGGCCAACGTCCTGACTTTC
CASSLKRGAYSGANVLTF
>-|TRBJ2-1|TRBD2|TRBV5-1
TGCGCCAGCAGCTTAGGACTAGCGGGCCTAAATGAGCAGTTCTTC
CASSLGLAGLNEQFF
>-|TRBJ2-7|TRBD1|TRBV27
TGTGCCAGCAGCCTGGGGACGGGACAGGGTGGGTACGAGCAGTACTTC
CASSLGTGQGGYEQYF
>once|TRBJ1-2|-|TRBV2
TGTGCCAGCAGTCGGGATGGCTACACCTTC
CASSRDGYTF
>-|TRBJ1-2|TRBD1|TRBV29-1
TGCAGCTTTGAGGACAGGGAGTTTTATGGCTACACCTTC
CSFEDREFYGYTF
>-|TRBJ2-7|-|TRBV30
TGTGCCTGGACAGCGGACTATAGCTCTCGCGAGCAGTACTTC
CAWTADYSSREQYF
>-|TRBJ2-1|-|TRBV21-1
TGTGCCAGCAGCAATCTCCAACTCGGCAGGGCCTACAATGAGCAGTTCTTC
CASSNLQLGRAYNEQFF
>few|TRBJ2-1|-|TRBV4-2
TGTGCCAGCAGCCAAGAAGGCGGTCTCTCCTACAATGAGCAGTTCTTC
CASSQEGGLSYNEQFF
>-|TRBJ1-1|-|TRBV5-1
TGCGCCAGCAGCCCAGGAGGAGTGAACACTGAAGCTTTCTTT
CASSPGGVNTEAFF
>-|TRBJ2-1|TRBD2|TRBV11-3
TGTGCCAGCAGCTTAACAGGGACTAGCGGGAGAGATGAGCAGTTCTTC
CASSLTGTSGRDEQFF
>-|TRBJ1-4|TRBD1|TRBV6-5
TGTGCCAGCAGTTTAAGTACGGGACAGGTTAATGAAAAACTGTTTTTT
CASSLSTGQVNEKLFF
>-|TRBJ1-4|TRBD1|TRBV28
TGTGCCAGTTGGGGGACAGGGGCTAATGAAAAACTGTTTTTT
CASWGTGANEKLFF
>-|TRBJ1-2|-|TRBV5-1
TGCGCCAGCAGCTTGGCTGGCAGTAACTATGGCTACACCTTC
CASSLAGSNYGYTF
>few|TRBJ1-2|-|TRBV7-9
TGTTCCAGCAGCCTACAGGCCTATGGCTACACCTTC
CSSSLQAYGYTF
>-|TRBJ2-3|-|TRBV5-4
TGTGCCAGCAGCTTACGGGCGGCGGGAGATACGCAGTATTTT
CASSLRAAGDTQYF
>few|TRBJ2-5|TRBD2|TRBV9
TGTGCCAGCAGCGTGGGGACTAGCCTGAAAGAGACCCAGTACTTC
CASSVGTSLKETQYF
>-|TRBJ2-7|TRBD1|TRBV19
TGTGCCAGTAGCCTCCGGGACAGCATCTACTACGAGCAGTACTTC
CASSLRDSIYYEQYF
>-|TRBJ2-3|TRBD2|TRBV14
TGTGCCAGCAGCCGCGGGACTAGCGGGGGGGCAACAGATACGCAGTATTTT
CASSRGTSGGATDTQYF
>-|TRBJ2-1|TRBD2|TRBV30
TGCGGTACTAGCGGGAGTTCCAATGAGCAGTTCTTC
CGTSGSSNEQFF
>-|TRBJ2-7|TRBD1|TRBV19
TGTGCCAGTGGCTACCGGGACAGGGCCTACGAGCAGTACTTC
CASGYRDRAYEQYF
>few|TRBJ2-2|TRBD2|TRBV10-3
TGTGCCATCAGCGAACAGCGGGGGGGCGCCACCGGGGAGCTGTTTTTT
CAISEQRGGATGELFF
>-|TRBJ1-1|TRBD1|TRBV6-5
TGTGCCACCGCGACAGGGGGAGGTTTTCACACTGAAGCTTTCTTT
CATATGGGFHTEAFF
>-|TRBJ2-1|-|TRBV7-2
TGTGCCAGCAGCCCCCCCGGCAGGGGAAGAGTTGAGCAGTTCTTC
CASSPPGRGRVEQFF
>-|TRBJ2-4|TRBD2|TRBV7-9
TGTGCCAGTTCTTGGACTAGCGGGCCCAGTCAGTACTTC
CASSWTSGPSQYF
>-|TRBJ1-5|-|TRBV9
TGTGCCAGCAGCGCGTCCTGGGGCGGGGACCAGCCCCAGCATTTT
CASSASWGGDQPQHF
>-|TRBJ1-2|-|TRBV9
TGTGCCAGCAGCGTAGAGCGGGGACTTAGCTATGGCTACACCTTC
CASSVERGLSYGYTF
>-|TRBJ1-1|-|TRBV19
TGTGCCAGTCTAAATAGACAGTCGAACACTGAAGCTTTCTTT
CASLNRQSNTEAFF
>-|TRBJ1-1|-|TRBV14
TGTGCCAGCAGCATTTGGACATCTTCTGAAGCTTTCTTT
CASSIWTSSEAFF
>-|TRBJ2-5|TRBD2|TRBV5-1
TGCGCCAGCAGCGTGACCGGGACTAGCGTCGAGACCCAGTACTTC
CASSVTGTSVETQYF
>-|TRBJ2-4|TRBD2|TRBV5-4
TGTGCCAGCAGCTTGTTTATTGGAGGTAGCGGGCAAACCAAAAACATTCAGTACTTC
CASSLFIGGSGQTKNIQYF
>-|TRBJ2-5|-|TRBV11-2
TGTGCCAGCAGCTTACACAACCAAGAGACCCAGTACTTC
CASSLHNQETQYF
>-|TRBJ1-3|-|TRBV30
TGTGCCTGGAGGGGAATTACAGGGTCTGGAAACACCATATATTTT
CAWRGITGSGNTIYF
>few|TRBJ1-2|-|TRBV7-2
TGTGCCAGCAGCACGCCAGGGAACTATGGCTACACCTTC
CASSTPGNYGYTF
>-|TRBJ2-5|-|TRBV2
TGTGCCAGCACCAAAAACGGGGGGCCCAGCGCGACCCAGTACTTC
CASTKNGGPSATQYF
>few|TRBJ1-3|-|TRBV7-8
TGTGCCAGCAGCTTAATGACCAGGTCGCTCGCCGGAAACACCATATATTTT
CASSLMTRSLAGNTIYF
>-|TRBJ2-5|TRBD1|TRBV7-8
TGTGCCAGTAACATCGGGACAGGGGGAGAGACCCAGTACTTC
CASNIGTGGETQYF
>few|TRBJ1-4|TRBD1|TRBV11-2
TGTGCCAGCAGCTTAGGGGACAGGGTCCAAGAAAAACTGTTTTTT
CASSLGDRVQEKLFF
>few|TRBJ2-3|-|TRBV7-9
TGTGCCAGCAGCTCTTTTACAGATACGCAGTATTTT
CASSSFTDTQYF
>few|TRBJ2-7|TRBD2|TRBV7-3
TGTGCCAGCAGTTCTAGCGGGGGGGCTGACGAGCAGTACTTC
CASSSSGGADEQYF
>-|TRBJ1-1|TRBD1|TRBV5-4
TGTGCCAGCAGCTCCGGACAGGCCGTGAACACTGAAGCTTTCTTT
CASSSGQAVNTEAFF
>-|TRBJ2-7|TRBD1|TRBV10-3
TGTGCCATCAGTGGCCGGGACAGGGAGATCTACGAGCAGTACTTC
CAISGRDREIYEQYF